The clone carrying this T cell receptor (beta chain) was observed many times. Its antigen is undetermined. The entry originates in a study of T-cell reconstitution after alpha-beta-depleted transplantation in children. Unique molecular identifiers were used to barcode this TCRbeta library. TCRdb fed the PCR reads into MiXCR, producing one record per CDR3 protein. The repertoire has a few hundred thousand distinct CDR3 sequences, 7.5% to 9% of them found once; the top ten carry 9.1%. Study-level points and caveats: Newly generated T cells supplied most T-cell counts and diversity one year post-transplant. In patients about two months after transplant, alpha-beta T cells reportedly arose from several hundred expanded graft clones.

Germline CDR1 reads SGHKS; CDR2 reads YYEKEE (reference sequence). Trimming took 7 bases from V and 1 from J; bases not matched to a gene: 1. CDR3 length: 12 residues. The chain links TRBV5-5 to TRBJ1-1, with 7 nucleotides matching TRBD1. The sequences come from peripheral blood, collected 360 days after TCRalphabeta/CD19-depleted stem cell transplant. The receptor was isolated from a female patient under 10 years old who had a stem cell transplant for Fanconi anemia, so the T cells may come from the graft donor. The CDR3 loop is CASQGGNTEAFF. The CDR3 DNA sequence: TGTGCCAGCCAGGGGGGGAACACTGAAGCTTTCTTT.